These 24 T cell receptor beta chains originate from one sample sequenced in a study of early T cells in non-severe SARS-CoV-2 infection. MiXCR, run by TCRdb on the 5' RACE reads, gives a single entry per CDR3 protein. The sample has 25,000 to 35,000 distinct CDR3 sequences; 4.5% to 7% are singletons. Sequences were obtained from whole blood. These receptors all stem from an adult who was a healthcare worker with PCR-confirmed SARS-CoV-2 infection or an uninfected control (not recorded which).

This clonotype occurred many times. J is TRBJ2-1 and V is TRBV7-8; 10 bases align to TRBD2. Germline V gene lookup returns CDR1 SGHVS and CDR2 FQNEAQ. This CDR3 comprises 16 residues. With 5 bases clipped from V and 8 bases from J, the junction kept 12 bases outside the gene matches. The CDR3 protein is CASSPASGGPFDEQFF. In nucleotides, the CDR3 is TGTGCCAGCAGCCCCGCTAGCGGGGGCCCCTTCGATGAGCAGTTCTTC.

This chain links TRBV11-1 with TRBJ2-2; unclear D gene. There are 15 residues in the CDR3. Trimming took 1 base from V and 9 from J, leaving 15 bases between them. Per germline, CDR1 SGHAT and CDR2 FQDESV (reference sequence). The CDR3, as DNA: TGTGCCAGCAGCTTAGATTTAACCTCGCGTAGGGAGCTGTTTTTT. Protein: CASSLDLTSRRELFF.

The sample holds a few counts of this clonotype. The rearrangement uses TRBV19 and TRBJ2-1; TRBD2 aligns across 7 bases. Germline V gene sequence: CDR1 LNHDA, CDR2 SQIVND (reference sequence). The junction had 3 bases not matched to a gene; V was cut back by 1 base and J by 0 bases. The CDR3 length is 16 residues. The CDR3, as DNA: TGTGCCAGTAGTATAGTGGGGGGGATCTCCTACAATGAGCAGTTCTTC. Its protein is CASSIVGGISYNEQFF.

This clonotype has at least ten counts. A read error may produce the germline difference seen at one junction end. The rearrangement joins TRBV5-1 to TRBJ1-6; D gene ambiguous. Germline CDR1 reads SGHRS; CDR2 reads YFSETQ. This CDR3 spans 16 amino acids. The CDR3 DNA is TGCGCCAGCAGCCCGGACCAAATCGAGTATAGTTCACCCCTCCACTTT. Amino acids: CASSPDQIEYSSPLHF.

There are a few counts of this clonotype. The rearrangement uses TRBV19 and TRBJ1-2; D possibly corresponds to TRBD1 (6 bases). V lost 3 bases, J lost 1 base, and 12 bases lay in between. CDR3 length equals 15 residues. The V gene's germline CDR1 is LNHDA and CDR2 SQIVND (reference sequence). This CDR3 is CASSIGGHYNYGYTF. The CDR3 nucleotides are TGTGCCAGTAGTATCGGGGGCCACTATAACTATGGCTACACCTTC. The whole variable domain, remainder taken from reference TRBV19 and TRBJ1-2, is DGGITQSPKYLFRKEGQNVTLSCEQNLNHDAMYWYRQDPGQGLRLIYYSQIVNDFQKGDIAEGYSVSREKKESFPLTVTSAQKNPTAFYLCASSIGGHYNYGYTFGSGTRLTVV.

CDR3 amino acids: CASSYTRSSFYGYTF. DNA for the CDR3: TGTGCCAGCAGCTATACCAGGAGCAGCTTTTATGGCTACACCTTC. The rearrangement joins TRBV3-1 to TRBJ1-2; D not certain. This CDR3 contains 15 residues. CDR1 LGHDT and CDR2 YNNKEL come from the germline V gene (reference sequence). Trimming took 5 bases from V and 5 from J, leaving 18 bases between them.

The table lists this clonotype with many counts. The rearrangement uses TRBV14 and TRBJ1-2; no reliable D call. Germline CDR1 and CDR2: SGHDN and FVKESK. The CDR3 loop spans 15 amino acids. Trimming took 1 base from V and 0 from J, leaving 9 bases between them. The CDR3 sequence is CASSQVFGANYGYTF. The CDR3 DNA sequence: TGTGCCAGCAGCCAAGTGTTCGGGGCTAACTATGGCTACACCTTC.

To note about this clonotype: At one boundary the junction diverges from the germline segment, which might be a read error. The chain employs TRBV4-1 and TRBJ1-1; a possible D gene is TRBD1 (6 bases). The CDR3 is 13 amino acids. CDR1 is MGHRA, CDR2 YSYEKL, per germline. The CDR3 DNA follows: TGCGCCAGCAGCTGGAGGGGGGGCACTGAAACTTTCTTT. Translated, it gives CASSWRGGTETFF.

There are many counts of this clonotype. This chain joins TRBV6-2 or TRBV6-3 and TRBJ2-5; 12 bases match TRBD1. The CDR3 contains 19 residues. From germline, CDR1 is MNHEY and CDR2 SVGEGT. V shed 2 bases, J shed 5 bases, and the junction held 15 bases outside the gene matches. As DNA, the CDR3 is TGTGCCAGCAGTTACCCCAGCCTGGCTCCGGGACAGGGGGCGGAGACCCAGTACTTC. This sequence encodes CASSYPSLAPGQGAETQYF.

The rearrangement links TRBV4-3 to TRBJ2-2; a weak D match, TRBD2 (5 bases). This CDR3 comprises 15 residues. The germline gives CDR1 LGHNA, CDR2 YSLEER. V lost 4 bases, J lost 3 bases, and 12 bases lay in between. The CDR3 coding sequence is TGCGCCAGCAGCCCGACCCTGGGAGACACCGGGGAGCTGTTTTTT. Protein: CASSPTLGDTGELFF.

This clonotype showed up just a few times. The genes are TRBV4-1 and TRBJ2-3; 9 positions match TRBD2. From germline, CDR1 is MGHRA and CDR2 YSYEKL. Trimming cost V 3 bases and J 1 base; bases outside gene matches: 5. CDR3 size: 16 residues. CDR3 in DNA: TGCGCCAGCAGCCAGTCGCGGGGGGGAGGCACAGATACGCAGTATTTT. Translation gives CASSQSRGGGTDTQYF.

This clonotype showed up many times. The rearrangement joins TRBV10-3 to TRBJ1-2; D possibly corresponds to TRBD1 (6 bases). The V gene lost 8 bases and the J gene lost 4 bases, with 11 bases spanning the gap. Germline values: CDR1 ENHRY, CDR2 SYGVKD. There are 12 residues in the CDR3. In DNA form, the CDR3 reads TGTGCCATCTTCGGGGGCAGCTATGGCTACACCTTC. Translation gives CAIFGGSYGYTF.

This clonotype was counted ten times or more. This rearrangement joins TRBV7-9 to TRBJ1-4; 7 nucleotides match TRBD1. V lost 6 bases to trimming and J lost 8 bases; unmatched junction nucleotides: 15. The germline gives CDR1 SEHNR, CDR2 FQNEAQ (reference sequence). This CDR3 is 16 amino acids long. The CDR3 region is CASSHRGSGGREKLFF. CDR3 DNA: TGTGCCAGCAGTCATAGGGGATCAGGGGGAAGAGAAAAACTGTTTTTT.

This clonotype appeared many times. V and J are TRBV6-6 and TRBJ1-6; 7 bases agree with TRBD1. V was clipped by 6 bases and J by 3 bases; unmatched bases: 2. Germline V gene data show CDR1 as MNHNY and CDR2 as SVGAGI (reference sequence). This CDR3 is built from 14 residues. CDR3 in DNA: TGTGCCAGCAGCGGGGACAGCTATAATTCACCCCTCCACTTT. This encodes CASSGDSYNSPLHF.

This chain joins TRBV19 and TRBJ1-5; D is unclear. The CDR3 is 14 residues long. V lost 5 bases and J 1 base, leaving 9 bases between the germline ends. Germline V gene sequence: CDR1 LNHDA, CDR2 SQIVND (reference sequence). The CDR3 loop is CASSPSESNQPQHF. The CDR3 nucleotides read TGTGCCAGTAGTCCGTCCGAGAGCAATCAGCCCCAGCATTTT.

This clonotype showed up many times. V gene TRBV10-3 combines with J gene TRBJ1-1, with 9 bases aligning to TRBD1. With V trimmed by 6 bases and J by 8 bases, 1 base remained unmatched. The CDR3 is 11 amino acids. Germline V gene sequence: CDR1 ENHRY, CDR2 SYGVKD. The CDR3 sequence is CAIRQGAEAFF. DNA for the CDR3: TGTGCCATCAGACAGGGGGCGGAAGCTTTCTTT.

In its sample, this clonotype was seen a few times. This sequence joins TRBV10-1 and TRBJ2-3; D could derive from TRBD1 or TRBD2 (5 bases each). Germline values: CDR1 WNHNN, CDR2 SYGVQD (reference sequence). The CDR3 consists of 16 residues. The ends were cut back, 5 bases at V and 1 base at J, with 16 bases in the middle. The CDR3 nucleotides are TGCGCCAGCAGTCCCGGGACCTCGTTCGGCACAGATACGCAGTATTTT. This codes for CASSPGTSFGTDTQYF.

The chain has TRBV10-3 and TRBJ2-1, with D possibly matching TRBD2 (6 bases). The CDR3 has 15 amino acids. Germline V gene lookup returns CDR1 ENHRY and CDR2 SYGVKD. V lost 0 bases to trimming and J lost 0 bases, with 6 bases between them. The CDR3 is CAISESGGSYNEQFF. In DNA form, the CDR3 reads TGTGCCATCAGTGAGTCCGGGGGCTCCTACAATGAGCAGTTCTTC.

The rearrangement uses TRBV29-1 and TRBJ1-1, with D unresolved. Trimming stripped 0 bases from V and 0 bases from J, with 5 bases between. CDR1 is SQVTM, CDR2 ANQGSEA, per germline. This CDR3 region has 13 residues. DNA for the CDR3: TGCAGCGTTGAAGATCGGCTGAACACTGAAGCTTTCTTT. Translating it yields CSVEDRLNTEAFF.

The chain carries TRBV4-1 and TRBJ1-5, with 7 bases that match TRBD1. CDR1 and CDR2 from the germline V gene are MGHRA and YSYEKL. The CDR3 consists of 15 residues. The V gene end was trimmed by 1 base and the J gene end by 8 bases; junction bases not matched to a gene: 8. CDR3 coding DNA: TGCGCCAGCAGCCAAGGAGGAGACAGGGTGAAGCCCCAGCATTTT. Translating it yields CASSQGGDRVKPQHF.

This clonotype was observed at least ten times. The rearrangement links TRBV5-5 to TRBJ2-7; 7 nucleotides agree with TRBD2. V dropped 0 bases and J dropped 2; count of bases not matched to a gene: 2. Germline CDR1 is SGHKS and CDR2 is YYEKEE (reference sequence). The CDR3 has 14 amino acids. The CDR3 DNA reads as TGTGCCAGCAGCTTGGGGGCGGGGGCCTACGAGCAGTACTTC. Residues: CASSLGAGAYEQYF.

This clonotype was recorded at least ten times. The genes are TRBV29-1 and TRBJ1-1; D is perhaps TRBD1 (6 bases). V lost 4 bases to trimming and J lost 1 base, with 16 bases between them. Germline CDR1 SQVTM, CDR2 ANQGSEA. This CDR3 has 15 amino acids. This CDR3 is CSVGGGPNTNTEAFF. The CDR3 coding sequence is TGCAGCGTTGGGGGGGGCCCCAATACGAACACTGAAGCTTTCTTT.

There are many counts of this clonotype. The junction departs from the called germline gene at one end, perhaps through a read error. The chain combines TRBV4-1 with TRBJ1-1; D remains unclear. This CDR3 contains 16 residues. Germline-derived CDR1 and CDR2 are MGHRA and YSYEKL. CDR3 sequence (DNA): TGCGCCAGCAGCAAAGAGGGCGGACTCCGGGGCACTGAAGCTTTCTTT. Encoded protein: CASSKEGGLRGTEAFF.

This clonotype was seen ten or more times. The CDR3 DNA is TGTGCCAGCAGCTTTTGGAAGGCCACTGACGGGGAGCAGTTCTTC. Amino acid sequence: CASSFWKATDGEQFF. The chain has TRBV11-2 and TRBJ2-1; D not certain. Trimming cost V 3 bases and J 10 bases, with 19 bases left between them. Germline-derived CDR1 and CDR2 are SGHAT and FQNNGV. This CDR3 contains 15 residues. Filled out from reference TRBV11-2 and TRBJ2-1, the complete variable domain reads EAGVAQSPRYKIIEKRQSVAFWCNPISGHATLYWYQQILGQGPKLLIQFQNNGVVDDSQLPKDRFSAERLKGVDSTLKIQPAKLEDSAVYLCASSFWKATDGEQFFGPGTRLTVL.